The sample holds a few counts of the clone carrying this T cell receptor (beta chain). Its antigen is not identified. Time point here: patch test 2, 6 weeks after DPC sensitization. The treatment here: therapeutic diphenylcyclopropenone sensitization with weekly scalp DPC. The CDR3 loop spans 16 amino acids. The trim removed 6 bases at V and 4 bases at J, leaving 9 bases unmatched. Germline CDR1 reads MNHEY; CDR2 reads SVGEGT. The data belong to a study of human T cells and chemical hapten exposure. About the study: Sensitization was performed using 2% DPC on an approximately 2 cm by approximately 2 cm upper inner arm skin site. Patients, chiefly female, had alopecia areata, totalis or universalis. General study findings and limits: The donor cohort had alopecia, so its immune response may not match that of healthy people.

Attachment of unique molecular identifiers to individual cDNA molecules was performed in the library. TCRdb re-derived calls from the RACE reads in MiXCR, one entry per CDR3 protein. The data show under 100,000 distinct CDR3 sequences, with around 9.6% seen just once and roughly 2.5% held by the top ten. The gene calls are TRBV6-2 or TRBV6-3 and TRBJ2-2; the match to TRBD1 covers 9 bases. Specimen: whole blood, collected in connection with sensitization to the hapten diphenylcyclopropenone (DPC). This TCR was sampled from a woman aged 25 to 39 with alopecia areata. Some clones in this sample may be carry-over from other donors' samples. The CDR3 nucleotides are TGTGCCAGCAGCCCCCCGGGACAGGGCAGCACCGGGGAGCTGTTTTTT. Its protein product is CASSPPGQGSTGELFF.